The clone carrying this T cell receptor (beta chain) showed up just a few times. Its specificity is not known. TCRdb redid the calling of the 5' RACE reads with MiXCR, one entry per CDR3 protein. The sample contains under 300,000 distinct CDR3 sequences, about 14% of which appear only once. The sample originates from a study of identical twins. The CDR3 is made up of 15 amino acids. V was pared by 7 bases and J by 4 bases, with 10 bases of the junction left unmatched. Looked up from germline, CDR1 is SGHKS and CDR2 is YYEKEE (reference sequence). The study, taken as a whole, reports: These conclusions were based on statistical analysis (cross-sectional, not following the same donors). In beta out-of-frame sequences, the excess sharing between twins was weaker. One should note that invariant MAIT and iNKT cells could partly confound zero-insertion analyses.

Sequencing used memory (CD45RO+) T cells sorted from blood. This receptor was obtained from a woman under 30 in good health. The chain combines TRBV5-5 with TRBJ2-5; 10 nucleotides line up with TRBD2. The CDR3 nucleotides read TGTGCCAGCTGCCTTGTGGCTAGCGGGGGAGAGACCCAGTACTTC. Translated: CASCLVASGGETQYF.